This TCR beta chain is from a study of T cells expressing NK-cell markers. Production of TCR beta cDNA relied on 5'RACE template switching with UMIs. TCRdb re-called the 5' RACE reads; every CDR3 protein appears as one record, without DNA. The listing contains a few hundred thousand distinct CDR3 sequences. This CDR3 has 13 amino acids. Sequenced: blood T cells: a sorted CD56 or NKG2C T cell subset, CD4+ or CD8+ T cells, or bulk PBMC T cells (not recorded which). The chain uses TRBV12-3 or TRBV12-4 and TRBJ1-2; the D call from TCRdb, TRBD1, cannot be confirmed without DNA. The sequence came from a man aged 18-69 years in good health. CDR3 residues: CASSLTPSAGYTF.